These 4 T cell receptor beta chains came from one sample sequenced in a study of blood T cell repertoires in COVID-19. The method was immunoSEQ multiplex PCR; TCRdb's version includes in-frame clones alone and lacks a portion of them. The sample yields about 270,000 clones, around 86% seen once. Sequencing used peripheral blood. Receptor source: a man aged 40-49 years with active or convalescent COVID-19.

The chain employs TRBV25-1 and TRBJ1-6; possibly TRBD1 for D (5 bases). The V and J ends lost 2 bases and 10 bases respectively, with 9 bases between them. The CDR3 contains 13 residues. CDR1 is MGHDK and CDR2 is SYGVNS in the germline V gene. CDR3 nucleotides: TGTGCCAGCAGTGAACAGGGTGGATCACCCCTCCACTTT. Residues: CASSEQGGSPLHF. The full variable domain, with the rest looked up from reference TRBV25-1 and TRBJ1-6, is EADIYQTPRYLVIGTGKKITLECSQTMGHDKMYWYQQDPGMELHLIHYSYGVNSTEKGDLSSESTVSRIRTEHFPLTLESARPSHTSQYLCASSEQGGSPLHFGNGTRLTVT.

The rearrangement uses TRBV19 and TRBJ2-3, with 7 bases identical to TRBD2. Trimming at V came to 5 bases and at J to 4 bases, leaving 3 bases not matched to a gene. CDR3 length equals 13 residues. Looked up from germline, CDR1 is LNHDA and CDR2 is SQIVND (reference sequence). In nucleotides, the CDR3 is TGTGCCAGTAGTGTTGGACTAGCAGATACGCAGTATTTT. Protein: CASSVGLADTQYF.

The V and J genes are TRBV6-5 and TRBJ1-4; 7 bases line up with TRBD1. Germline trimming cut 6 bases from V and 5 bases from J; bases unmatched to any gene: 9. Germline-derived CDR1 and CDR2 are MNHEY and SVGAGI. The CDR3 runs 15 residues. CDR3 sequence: CASSYQGGPNEKLFF. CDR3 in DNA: TGTGCCAGCAGCTATCAAGGGGGCCCAAATGAAAAACTGTTTTTT.

CDR3 amino acids: CASSPRTGEAYEQYF. CDR3 DNA sequence: TGTGCCAGCAGTCCCCGGACAGGGGAAGCCTACGAGCAGTACTTC. The rearrangement joins TRBV28 to TRBJ2-7, with 9 bases aligning to TRBD1. The CDR3 extends over 15 amino acids. Germline trimming cut 5 bases from V and 2 bases from J; bases unmatched to any gene: 7. Germline loops: CDR1 MDHEN, CDR2 SYDVKM.